This T cell receptor beta chain originates from a study of control samples from healthy donors and cancer patients. Per germline, CDR1 MDHEN and CDR2 SYDVKM. This CDR3 has 20 amino acids. V was cut by 3 bases and J by 1 base, with 26 bases left in between. Produced via immunoSEQ multiplex PCR; TCRdb's table is partial and in-frame only. Of around 140,000 clones in the sample, roughly 89% are singletons; the top ten hold just over 7.5%. This TCR derives from a man aged 50 or older with head and neck cancer. The chain links TRBV28 to TRBJ2-3; either TRBD1 or TRBD2 may fit D (5 bases each). Sequencing input: PBMCs. CDR3 sequence (DNA): TGTGCCAGCAGTTTCCCTACACCGCCGGGACCTAGTTTAGGCACAGATACGCAGTATTTT. It encodes CASSFPTPPGPSLGTDTQYF.